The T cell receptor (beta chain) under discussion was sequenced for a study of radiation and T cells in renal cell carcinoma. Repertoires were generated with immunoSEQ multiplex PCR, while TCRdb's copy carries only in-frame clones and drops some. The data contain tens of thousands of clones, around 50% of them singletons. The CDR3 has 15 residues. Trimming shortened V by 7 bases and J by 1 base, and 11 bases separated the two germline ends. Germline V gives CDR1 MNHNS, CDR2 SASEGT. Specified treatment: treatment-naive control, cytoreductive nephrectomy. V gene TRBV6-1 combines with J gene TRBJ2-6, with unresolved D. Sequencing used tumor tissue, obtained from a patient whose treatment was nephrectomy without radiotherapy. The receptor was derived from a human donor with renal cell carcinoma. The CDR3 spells CASIASVSGANVLTF. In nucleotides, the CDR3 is TGTGCCAGCATCGCGTCCGTATCTGGGGCCAACGTCCTGACTTTC.